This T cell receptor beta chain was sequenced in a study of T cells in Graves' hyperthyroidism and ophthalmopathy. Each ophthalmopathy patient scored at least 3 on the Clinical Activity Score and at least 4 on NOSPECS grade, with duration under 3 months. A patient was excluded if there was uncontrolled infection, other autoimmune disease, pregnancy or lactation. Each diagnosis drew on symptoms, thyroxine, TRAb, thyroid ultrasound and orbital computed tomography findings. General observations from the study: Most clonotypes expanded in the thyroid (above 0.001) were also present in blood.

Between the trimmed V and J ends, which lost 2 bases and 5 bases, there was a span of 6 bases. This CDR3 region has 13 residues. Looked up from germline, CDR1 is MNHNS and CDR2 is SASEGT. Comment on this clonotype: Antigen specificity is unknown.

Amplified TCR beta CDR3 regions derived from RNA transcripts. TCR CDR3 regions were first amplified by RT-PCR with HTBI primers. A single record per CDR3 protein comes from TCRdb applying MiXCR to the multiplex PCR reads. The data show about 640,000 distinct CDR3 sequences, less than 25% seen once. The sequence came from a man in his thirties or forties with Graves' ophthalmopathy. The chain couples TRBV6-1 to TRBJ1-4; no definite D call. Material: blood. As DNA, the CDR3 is TGTGCCAGCAGTGAACAGCGAAATGAAAAACTGTTTTTT. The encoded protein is CASSEQRNEKLFF.